These 23 T cell receptor beta chains were all obtained from the same sample, sequenced in a study of post-analysis software for immune sequencing data. Study-level points and caveats: In patients, TRBV5-6, TRBV5-1 and TRBV20-1 belonged to 4 or 5 TRBV segments found more frequently than in controls.

These receptors' targets are unknown. cDNA libraries of TCR beta carried unique molecular identifiers. Each CDR3 protein gets one entry after TCRdb re-called the PCR reads with MiXCR. The sample has 820,000 or so distinct CDR3 sequences, around 53% seen once. The sequencing input was blood. The receptors shown here come from a girl aged 10 to 17 with multiple sclerosis.

The chain employs TRBV19 and TRBJ1-5; the match to TRBD1 covers 8 bases. Looked up from germline, CDR1 is LNHDA and CDR2 is SQIVND (reference sequence). Trimming removed 3 bases from V and 9 bases from J; junction bases left unmatched: 4. The CDR3 runs to 13 residues. Here the CDR3 reads CASSMTGERPQHF. CDR3 in DNA: TGTGCCAGTAGTATGACAGGGGAGAGGCCCCAGCATTTT.

This chain connects TRBV6-1 to TRBJ2-5; possibly TRBD1 for D (5 bases). The CDR3 has 14 amino acids. Germline V gene lookup returns CDR1 MNHNS and CDR2 SASEGT. Trimming took 6 bases from V and 5 from J, leaving 16 bases between them. In DNA form, the CDR3 reads TGTGCCAGCAGGGTAGGGGCCATTTCGGAGACCCAGTACTTC. As protein: CASRVGAISETQYF.

This clonotype appeared a few times. J is TRBJ1-1 and V is TRBV6-5; no firm D call. V gave up 8 bases and J gave up 1 base, with 8 bases separating them. This CDR3 is 12 amino acids long. Germline V gene lookup returns CDR1 MNHEY and CDR2 SVGAGI. The chain's CDR3 is CASQFANTEAFF. The CDR3 nucleotides read TGTGCCAGCCAGTTCGCGAACACTGAAGCTTTCTTT.

The sample holds a few counts of this clonotype. The chain employs TRBV5-1 and TRBJ2-7; no firm D call. The CDR3 loop spans 16 amino acids. In germline, CDR1 is SGHRS, CDR2 YFSETQ. V was pared by 0 bases and J by 4 bases, with 17 bases between. The CDR3 reads CASSLASPGSVYEQYF. CDR3 DNA sequence: TGCGCCAGCAGCTTGGCCTCCCCGGGCAGCGTTTACGAGCAGTACTTC.

The V gene is TRBV12-3 or TRBV12-4, the J gene TRBJ2-1; D may be TRBD2 (5 bases). V gave up 5 bases and J gave up 6 bases, with 17 bases separating them. This CDR3 has 15 residues. CDR3 loop: CASSVSGILSNEQFF. The CDR3 bases are TGTGCCAGCAGTGTAAGCGGTATTCTTTCCAATGAGCAGTTCTTC.

The chain recombines TRBV28 with TRBJ2-3; 10 bases align to TRBD2. The CDR3 is 18 amino acids. Unmatched junction bases numbered 10, after V lost 4 bases and J lost 0 bases. Germline CDR1 and CDR2: MDHEN and SYDVKM. This chain's CDR3 is CASSSGVAGGGSTDTQYF. The DNA for the CDR3 is TGTGCCAGCAGTTCCGGGGTAGCGGGGGGAGGGAGCACAGATACGCAGTATTTT.

Ten or more counts support this clonotype. V is TRBV20-1 and J is TRBJ2-3; D is ambiguous. CDR1 is DFQATT and CDR2 is SNEGSKA in the germline V gene (reference sequence). The CDR3 totals 13 residues. V was trimmed by 0 bases and J by 3 bases, leaving 7 bases between them. The CDR3 nucleotides read TGCAGTGCTAGAGACCAGCCAACAGATACGCAGTATTTT. It is translated as CSARDQPTDTQYF.

This rearrangement joins TRBV5-5 to TRBJ2-1; 11 nucleotides line up with TRBD2. With V trimmed by 3 bases and J by 3 bases, 14 bases remained unmatched. Germline CDR1 is SGHKS and CDR2 is YYEKEE (reference sequence). CDR3 length equals 19 residues. CDR3 protein: CASSSRPLRTSGSYNEQFF. CDR3 nucleotide sequence: TGTGCCAGCAGCTCGAGGCCCCTTCGTACTAGCGGGAGCTACAATGAGCAGTTCTTC.

The chain links TRBV5-6 to TRBJ2-1; D is possibly TRBD1 (6 bases). From germline, CDR1 is SGHDT and CDR2 YYEEEE. The V gene lost 5 bases and the J gene lost 6 bases, with 21 bases spanning the gap. This CDR3 region has 16 residues. CDR3 region: CASRLLSGAGVNEQFF. The CDR3, as DNA: TGTGCCAGCAGGTTACTAAGTGGCGCAGGGGTCAATGAGCAGTTCTTC.

The V call is TRBV29-1, the J call TRBJ1-1; D possibly corresponds to TRBD1 (5 bases). Germline CDR1 SQVTM, CDR2 ANQGSEA. The CDR3 is 12 residues long. Trimming cost V 5 bases and J 8 bases, with 15 bases left between them. The CDR3 region is CSVRSGTAEAFF. Written as DNA, the CDR3 is TGCAGCGTTCGATCCGGGACGGCCGAAGCTTTCTTT.

The chain is built from TRBV9 and TRBJ2-3; the match to TRBD2 covers 7 bases. The CDR3 totals 15 residues. V was clipped by 4 bases and J by 3 bases; unmatched bases: 8. Germline V gene lookup returns CDR1 SGDLS and CDR2 YYNGEE. Here the CDR3 reads CASSPAAGRTDTQYF. The CDR3 DNA reads as TGTGCCAGCAGCCCTGCAGCGGGAAGGACAGATACGCAGTATTTT. Full variable domain (missing parts from reference TRBV9 and TRBJ2-3): DSGVTQTPKHLITATGQRVTLRCSPRSGDLSVYWYQQSLDQGLQFLIQYYNGEERAKGNILERFSAQQFPDLHSELNLSSLELGDSALYFCASSPAAGRTDTQYFGPGTRLTVL.

The V and J genes are TRBV7-9 and TRBJ1-5; D gene uncertain. The germline CDR1 and CDR2 sequences are SEHNR and FQNEAQ (reference sequence). The CDR3 spans 15 residues. Between the trimmed V and J ends, which lost 2 bases and 8 bases, there was a span of 16 bases. CDR3 DNA: TGTGCCAGCAGCTTATGGCCCCCGGATGGGAAGCCCCAGCATTTT. Protein: CASSLWPPDGKPQHF.

CDR3 sequence (DNA): TGTGCCAGCAGCCAAGATCCTGCCGGCGAGCAGTACTTC. Its translation: CASSQDPAGEQYF. This chain connects TRBV3-1 to TRBJ2-7; no definite D call. Trimming pared 0 bases from V and 6 bases from J, leaving 9 bases between. CDR1 is LGHDT and CDR2 is YNNKEL in the germline V gene (reference sequence). The CDR3 has 13 residues.

The V and J genes are TRBV11-2 and TRBJ1-2; 7 nucleotides line up with TRBD1. This CDR3 is 16 amino acids long. Per the germline V gene, CDR1 is SGHAT and CDR2 is FQNNGV. V gave up 5 bases and J gave up 2 bases; unmatched junction bases: 11. The CDR3 nucleotides are TGTGCCAGCAGCAGCCCCAGGACAGGATTCAACTATGGCTACACCTTC. Its protein product is CASSSPRTGFNYGYTF.

The chain combines TRBV20-1 with TRBJ1-5; 9 bases fit TRBD1. Per germline, CDR1 DFQATT and CDR2 SNEGSKA (reference sequence). Trimming took 3 bases from V and 0 from J; bases not matched to a gene: 15. The CDR3 is 19 amino acids. DNA of the CDR3: TGCAGTGCTAGGAGGGCCAAAGGGACAGGGAGTTATAGCAATCAGCCCCAGCATTTT. It translates to CSARRAKGTGSYSNQPQHF.

This clonotype was counted a few times. The rearrangement uses TRBV7-2 and TRBJ2-5, with 9 bases aligning to TRBD1. Unmatched junction bases numbered 11, after V lost 5 bases and J lost 1 base. The CDR3 runs to 17 residues. From germline, CDR1 is SGHTA and CDR2 FQGNSA. The CDR3 protein is CASSHPGTGLFQETQYF. In DNA, the CDR3 is TGTGCCAGCAGCCATCCGGGGACAGGGCTTTTCCAAGAGACCCAGTACTTC.

The chain carries TRBV5-1 and TRBJ2-1; D is possibly TRBD1 or TRBD2 (5 bases each). The CDR3 sequence is 20 residues long. The germline V gene encodes CDR1 SGHRS and CDR2 YFSETQ. Between the trimmed V and J ends, which lost 5 bases and 4 bases, there was a span of 31 bases. The CDR3 DNA follows: TGCGCCAGCAGTTCCAACCAACTTCCTCTGGGGGTAGGAACTTACAATGAGCAGTTCTTC. Its translation: CASSSNQLPLGVGTYNEQFF.

V usage is TRBV15 and J usage is TRBJ2-1; 13 bases fit TRBD2. Germline V gene sequence: CDR1 LNHNV, CDR2 YYDKDF (reference sequence). Trimming cost V 3 bases and J 10 bases; bases outside gene matches: 9. The CDR3 is 16 amino acids. This CDR3 is CATSSTTGLAGSEQFF. CDR3 DNA: TGTGCCACCAGCAGCACAACGGGACTAGCGGGATCGGAGCAGTTCTTC.

This chain connects TRBV29-1 to TRBJ2-4, with D perhaps matching TRBD1 or TRBD2 (5 bases each). The CDR3 covers 10 residues. The V gene's germline CDR1 is SQVTM and CDR2 ANQGSEA. V shed 7 bases and J shed 13 bases, with 14 bases lying between them. The CDR3 bases are TGCAGCGCTGGGGGAGAGGAGCAGTACTTC. It yields the protein CSAGGEEQYF.

This clonotype appeared a few times. The chain recombines TRBV20-1 with TRBJ2-5; the match to TRBD2 covers 13 bases. CDR1 and CDR2 (germline): DFQATT, SNEGSKA (reference sequence). The CDR3 spans 16 residues. The J segment lost 4 bases and the V segment lost 1 base, leaving 6 bases of the junction unmatched. CDR3 protein: CSARGPGLAGVETQYF. The CDR3 DNA reads as TGCAGTGCTAGAGGACCAGGACTAGCGGGAGTAGAGACCCAGTACTTC.

The chain links TRBV7-3 to TRBJ2-7; TRBD2 matches 12 bases. The CDR3 is made up of 19 amino acids. V lost 0 bases, J lost 6 bases, and 15 bases stayed unmatched. Germline V lookup: CDR1 SGHTA, CDR2 FQGTGA. CDR3 region: CASSLTASGRAGASGEQYF. CDR3 nucleotides: TGTGCCAGCAGCTTAACTGCTAGCGGGAGGGCCGGGGCTTCGGGCGAGCAGTACTTC.

The table lists this clonotype with a few counts. The V and J genes are TRBV20-1 and TRBJ1-2, with D uncertain. Germline CDR1 DFQATT, CDR2 SNEGSKA (reference sequence). The length of the CDR3 is 12 residues. Trimming removed 0 bases at V and 0 bases at J, with 2 bases between. The CDR3 spells CSAREPNYGYTF. The CDR3 nucleotides read TGCAGTGCTAGAGAGCCTAACTATGGCTACACCTTC.

This chain joins TRBV27 and TRBJ1-2; D call uncertain. Germline V gene lookup returns CDR1 MNHEY and CDR2 SMNVEV (reference sequence). The CDR3 covers 15 residues. The V gene lost 2 bases and the J gene lost 0 bases, with 10 bases spanning the gap. The CDR3 protein is CASSLMPDSNYGYTF. The DNA for the CDR3 is TGTGCCAGCAGTTTAATGCCGGATTCTAACTATGGCTACACCTTC.